The 20 T cell receptor beta chains given below trace back to one sample, sequenced in a study of blood T cell repertoires in COVID-19. TCRdb keeps only in-frame clones here, not all; method: immunoSEQ multiplex PCR. The data contain approximately 210,000 clones, approximately 83% of them singletons. The sequenced sample was peripheral blood. Every receptor here comes from a woman aged 35 to 49 with active or convalescent COVID-19.

The chain uses TRBV28 and TRBJ1-1, with 7 nucleotides matching TRBD1. The CDR3 has 11 amino acids. The junction had 1 base not matched to a gene; V was cut back by 6 bases and J by 6 bases. The germline V gene encodes CDR1 MDHEN and CDR2 SYDVKM. The CDR3 DNA reads TGTGCCAGCAGGACAGGGCCTGAAGCTTTCTTT. It translates to CASRTGPEAFF.

This clone was recorded only once. The CDR3 loop reads CAWNGGGRGKLFF. CDR3 nucleotides: TGTGCCTGGAACGGGGGGGGAAGGGGAAAACTGTTTTTT. The chain carries TRBV30 and TRBJ1-4, with D possibly matching TRBD1 (5 bases). The CDR3 consists of 13 residues. In germline, CDR1 is GTSNPN, CDR2 SVGIG (reference sequence). Trimming took off 4 bases at V and 10 bases at J, with 16 bases between the two ends.

This clone has just one count. V is TRBV25-1 and J is TRBJ1-4; 9 bases fit TRBD1. The CDR3 extends over 15 amino acids. Looked up from germline, CDR1 is MGHDK and CDR2 is SYGVNS. The V segment lost 6 bases and the J segment 2 bases; nucleotides outside the gene matches: 4. In DNA form, the CDR3 reads TGTGCCAGCAGGGGACAGGGCATGACTAATGAAAAACTGTTTTTT. It yields the protein CASRGQGMTNEKLFF.

The chain is built from TRBV5-1 and TRBJ1-1; possible D gene TRBD1, 6 bases. Per germline, CDR1 SGHRS and CDR2 YFSETQ. V lost 0 bases and J 0 bases, leaving 15 bases between the germline ends. The CDR3 sequence is 17 residues long. The CDR3 coding sequence is TGCGCCAGCAGCTTGGTATCAGGGGCCAGCATGAACACTGAAGCTTTCTTT. Its protein is CASSLVSGASMNTEAFF.

V and J are TRBV6-6 and TRBJ1-2, with 8 positions matching TRBD1. The J segment lost 4 bases and the V segment lost 1 base, leaving 2 bases of the junction unmatched. The CDR3 is 14 residues long. Germline V gene sequence: CDR1 MNHNY, CDR2 SVGAGI (reference sequence). The CDR3 sequence: CASSYLQGVYGYTF. CDR3 nucleotide sequence: TGTGCCAGCAGTTACTTACAGGGGGTCTATGGCTACACCTTC.

This clone was detected only a few times. The chain uses TRBV11-3 and TRBJ2-3, with unresolved D. The CDR3 runs 16 residues. CDR1 and CDR2 (germline): SGHNT, YENEEA. Trimming pared 6 bases from V and 0 bases from J, leaving 16 bases between. CDR3 in amino acids: CASSPRVAVSTDTQYF. CDR3 DNA sequence: TGTGCCAGCAGTCCCCGGGTAGCTGTTAGCACAGATACGCAGTATTTT.

This sequence joins TRBV7-8 and TRBJ1-2; perhaps TRBD1 as D (6 bases). The CDR3 covers 14 residues. The germline CDR1 and CDR2 sequences are SGHVS and FQNEAQ. Trimming took off 1 base at V and 6 bases at J, with 12 bases between the two ends. The CDR3 DNA is TGTGCCAGCAGCTTAGTTCTTACAGGGCATGGCTACACCTTC. Amino acids: CASSLVLTGHGYTF.

CDR3 DNA: TGTGCCAGCAGTGAAGGGGACAGGGGATACAATGAGCAGTTCTTC. Residues: CASSEGDRGYNEQFF. This chain links TRBV6-1 with TRBJ2-1, with 10 bases matching TRBD1. V lost 1 base to trimming and J lost 4 bases; unmatched junction nucleotides: 1. CDR3 length: 15 residues. CDR1 is MNHNS and CDR2 is SASEGT in the germline V gene.

This chain links TRBV4-2 with TRBJ2-7; a possible D gene is TRBD1 (6 bases). CDR3 size: 14 residues. Trimming stripped 6 bases from V and 2 bases from J, with 14 bases between. Germline values: CDR1 LGHNA, CDR2 YNFKEQ. The CDR3: CASSLQGKAYEQYF. CDR3 in DNA: TGTGCCAGCAGTTTACAGGGAAAAGCCTACGAGCAGTACTTC.

This rearrangement joins TRBV3-1 (or the pseudogene TRBV3-2) to TRBJ2-6; 7 bases agree with TRBD2. The ends lost 2 bases at V and 2 bases at J; junction bases unmatched: 3. The CDR3 runs to 16 residues. CDR1 LGHDT and CDR2 YNNKEL come from the germline V gene (reference sequence). The chain's CDR3 is CASSQLGRAGANVLTF. The CDR3 DNA sequence: TGTGCCAGCAGCCAACTGGGGAGGGCTGGGGCCAACGTCCTGACTTTC.

V and J are TRBV7-6 and TRBJ1-1; no clear D. Germline assignment: CDR1 SGHVS and CDR2 FNYEAQ. Between the trimmed V and J ends, which lost 1 base and 3 bases, there was a span of 12 bases. There are 15 residues in the CDR3. The CDR3 region is CASSLGGPMDTEAFF. DNA for the CDR3: TGTGCCAGCAGCTTAGGCGGGCCGATGGACACTGAAGCTTTCTTT.

The V gene is TRBV12-3 or TRBV12-4, the J gene TRBJ2-7; D is ambiguous. V dropped 3 bases and J dropped 1 base, with 4 bases sitting between them. The CDR3 covers 12 residues. This CDR3 is CASSFLSYEQYF. In DNA form, the CDR3 reads TGTGCCAGCAGTTTCTTGTCCTACGAGCAGTACTTC.

This chain links TRBV24-1 with TRBJ2-2; weak D call: TRBD1 (6 bases). V was clipped by 2 bases and J by 1 base, with 13 bases between them. CDR1 is KGHDR and CDR2 is SFDVKD in the germline V gene. The CDR3 has 17 amino acids. The CDR3: CATSDYKQGMNTGELFF. The CDR3 DNA follows: TGTGCCACCAGTGATTATAAGCAGGGGATGAACACCGGGGAGCTGTTTTTT.

In DNA, the CDR3 is TGTGCCAGCAGACCGGCGCCCGGGACAGGGAACAATGAGCAGTTCTTC. It is translated as CASRPAPGTGNNEQFF. This rearrangement joins TRBV7-8 to TRBJ2-1; 9 bases align to TRBD1. The germline V gene encodes CDR1 SGHVS and CDR2 FQNEAQ. The CDR3 contains 16 residues. V dropped 6 bases and J dropped 5; count of bases not matched to a gene: 11.

J is TRBJ2-7 and V is TRBV30; D remains unclear. Germline CDR1 reads GTSNPN; CDR2 reads SVGIG (reference sequence). Between the trimmed V and J ends, which lost 4 bases and 5 bases, there was a span of 15 bases. The CDR3 extends over 13 amino acids. This CDR3 is CAWMSWQSDEQYF. The DNA of the CDR3 is TGTGCCTGGATGTCTTGGCAATCCGACGAGCAGTACTTC.

The chain recombines TRBV4-2 with TRBJ1-2; TRBD1 is a possible D gene (6 bases). Germline loops: CDR1 LGHNA, CDR2 YNFKEQ. The CDR3 is 15 amino acids. The V and J ends lost 3 bases and 4 bases respectively, with 15 bases between them. In nucleotides, the CDR3 is TGTGCCAGCAGCCATAATGGGGGACAAATCTATGGCTACACCTTC. Amino acid sequence: CASSHNGGQIYGYTF.

The CDR3, as DNA: TGTGCCAGCAGCTTAAGGGACAGCCTATACAATGAGCAGTTCTTC. It yields the protein CASSLRDSLYNEQFF. The V and J genes are TRBV7-2 and TRBJ2-1; 7 bases are a match to TRBD1. CDR3 size: 15 residues. Trimming cost V 2 bases and J 4 bases; bases outside gene matches: 5. Germline CDR1 SGHTA, CDR2 FQGNSA.

This clone was observed a few times. This rearrangement joins TRBV5-1 to TRBJ1-6; 9 bases match TRBD1. J gave up 7 bases and V 3 bases, and 5 bases lay outside the gene matches. Per germline, CDR1 SGHRS and CDR2 YFSETQ. This CDR3 comprises 15 residues. The CDR3 protein is CASSWTGAANSPLHF. CDR3 nucleotides: TGCGCCAGCAGCTGGACAGGGGCGGCAAATTCACCCCTCCACTTT.

This clone was seen once. The chain joins TRBV24-1 to TRBJ2-7; 11 nucleotides agree with TRBD1. The CDR3 contains 16 residues. V trimming: 2 bases; J trimming: 6 bases; junction bases outside the gene matches: 8. Germline CDR1 is KGHDR and CDR2 is SFDVKD. CDR3 nucleotide sequence: TGTGCCACCAGTGATTCGGGGGGACAGGGGGTCGGCGAGCAGTACTTC. It is translated as CATSDSGGQGVGEQYF.

This chain joins TRBV6-5 and TRBJ1-3; 8 positions match TRBD1. The CDR3 length is 15 residues. The germline V gene encodes CDR1 MNHEY and CDR2 SVGAGI. Trimming removed 6 bases from V and 3 bases from J; junction bases left unmatched: 7. Written as DNA, the CDR3 is TGTGCCAGCAGCTTGGACAGGGTCGGTGGAAACACCATATATTTT. It encodes CASSLDRVGGNTIYF.